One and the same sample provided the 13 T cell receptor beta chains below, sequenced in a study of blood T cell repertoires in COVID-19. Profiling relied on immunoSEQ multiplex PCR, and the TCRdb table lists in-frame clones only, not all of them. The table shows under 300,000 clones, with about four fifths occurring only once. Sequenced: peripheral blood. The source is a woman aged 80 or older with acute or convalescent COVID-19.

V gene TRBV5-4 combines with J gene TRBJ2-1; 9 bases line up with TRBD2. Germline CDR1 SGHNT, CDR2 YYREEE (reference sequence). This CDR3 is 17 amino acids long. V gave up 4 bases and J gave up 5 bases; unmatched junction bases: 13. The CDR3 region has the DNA TGTGCCAGCAGCGCCCCTTATGCGGGGGGGCCCCACAATGAGCAGTTCTTC. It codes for CASSAPYAGGPHNEQFF.

The chain's CDR3 is CATSDLTGPSSYNEQFF. Here the CDR3 DNA reads TGTGCCACCAGTGATTTGACAGGTCCTAGCTCCTACAATGAGCAGTTCTTC. This rearrangement joins TRBV24-1 to TRBJ2-1; tentative D call: TRBD1 (5 bases). The CDR3 loop spans 17 amino acids. The germline gives CDR1 KGHDR, CDR2 SFDVKD. Trimming removed 0 bases from V and 0 bases from J, with 11 bases in between.

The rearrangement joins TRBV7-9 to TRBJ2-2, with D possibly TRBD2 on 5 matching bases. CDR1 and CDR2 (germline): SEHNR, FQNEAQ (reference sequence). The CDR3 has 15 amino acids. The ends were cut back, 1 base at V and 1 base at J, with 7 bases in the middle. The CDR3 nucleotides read TGTGCCAGCAGCTTAGGGACTGTGAACACCGGGGAGCTGTTTTTT. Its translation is CASSLGTVNTGELFF.

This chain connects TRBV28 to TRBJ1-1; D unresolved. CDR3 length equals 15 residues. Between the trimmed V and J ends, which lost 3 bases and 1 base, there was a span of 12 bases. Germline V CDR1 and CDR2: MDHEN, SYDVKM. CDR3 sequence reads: CASSFQVLGNTEAFF. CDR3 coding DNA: TGTGCCAGCAGTTTCCAGGTCCTGGGGAACACTGAAGCTTTCTTT. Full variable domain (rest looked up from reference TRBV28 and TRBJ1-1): DVKVTQSSRYLVKRTGEKVFLECVQDMDHENMFWYRQDPGLGLRLIYFSYDVKMKEKGDIPEGYSVSREKKERFSLILESASTNQTSMYLCASSFQVLGNTEAFFGQGTRLTVV.

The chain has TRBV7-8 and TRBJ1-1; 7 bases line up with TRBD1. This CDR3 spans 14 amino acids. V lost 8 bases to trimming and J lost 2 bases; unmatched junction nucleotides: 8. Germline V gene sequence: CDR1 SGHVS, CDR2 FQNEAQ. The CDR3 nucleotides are TGTGCCAGCCGCCCGGGACAGCTAAACACTGAAGCTTTCTTT. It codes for CASRPGQLNTEAFF.

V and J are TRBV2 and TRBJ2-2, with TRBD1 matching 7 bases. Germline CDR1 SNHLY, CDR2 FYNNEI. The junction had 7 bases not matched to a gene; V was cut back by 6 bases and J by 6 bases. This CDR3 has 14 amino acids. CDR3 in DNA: TGTGCCAGCAGAGACGCACAGGGGTCCGGGGAGCTGTTTTTT. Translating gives CASRDAQGSGELFF.

This CDR3 reads CAWSVRTGRSSGNTIYF. The CDR3 DNA reads as TGTGCCTGGAGTGTAAGGACAGGACGGAGCTCTGGAAACACCATATATTTT. The chain employs TRBV30 and TRBJ1-3; 7 bases agree with TRBD1. Trimming at V came to 0 bases and at J to 0 bases, leaving 8 bases not matched to a gene. This CDR3 is 17 amino acids long. Germline V gene sequence: CDR1 GTSNPN, CDR2 SVGIG (reference sequence).

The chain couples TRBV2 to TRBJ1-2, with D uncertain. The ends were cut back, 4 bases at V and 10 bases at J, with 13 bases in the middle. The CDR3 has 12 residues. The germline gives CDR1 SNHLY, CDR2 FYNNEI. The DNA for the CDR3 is TGTGCCAGCAGTGGCGGCGGAGGTGTCTACACCTTC. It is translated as CASSGGGGVYTF.

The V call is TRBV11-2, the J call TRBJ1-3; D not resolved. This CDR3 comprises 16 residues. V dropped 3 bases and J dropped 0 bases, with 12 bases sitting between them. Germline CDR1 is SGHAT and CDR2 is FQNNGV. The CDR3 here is CASSFGNGYSGNTIYF. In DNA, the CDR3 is TGTGCCAGCAGCTTCGGGAACGGATACTCTGGAAACACCATATATTTT.

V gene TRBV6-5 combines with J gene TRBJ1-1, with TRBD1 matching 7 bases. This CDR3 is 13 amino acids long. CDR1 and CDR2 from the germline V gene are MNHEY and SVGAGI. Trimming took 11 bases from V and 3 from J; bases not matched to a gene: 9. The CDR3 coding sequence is TGTGCCCACCAGAACAGGGGAGACACTGAAGCTTTCTTT. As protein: CAHQNRGDTEAFF.

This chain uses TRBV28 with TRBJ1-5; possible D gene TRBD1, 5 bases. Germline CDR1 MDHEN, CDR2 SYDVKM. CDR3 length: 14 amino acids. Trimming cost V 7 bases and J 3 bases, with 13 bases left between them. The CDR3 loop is CASTVQGYNQPQHF. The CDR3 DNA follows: TGTGCCAGCACCGTGCAGGGATACAATCAGCCCCAGCATTTT.

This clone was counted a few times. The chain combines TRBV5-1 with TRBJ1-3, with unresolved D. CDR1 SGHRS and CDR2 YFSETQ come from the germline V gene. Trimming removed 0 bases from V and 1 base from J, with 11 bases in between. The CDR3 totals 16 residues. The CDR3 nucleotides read TGCGCCAGCAGCTTGGGAGGCAGATCATCTGGAAACACCATATATTTT. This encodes CASSLGGRSSGNTIYF.

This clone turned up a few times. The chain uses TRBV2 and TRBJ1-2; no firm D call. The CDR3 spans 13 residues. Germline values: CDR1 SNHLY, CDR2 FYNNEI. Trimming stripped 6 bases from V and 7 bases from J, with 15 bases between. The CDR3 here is CASRSREVGGYTF. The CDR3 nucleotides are TGTGCCAGCAGGTCCCGGGAGGTGGGTGGCTACACCTTC.